The sequence of this TCR beta chain was determined in a study of T cells in Graves' hyperthyroidism and ophthalmopathy. Deletions cut 8 bases from V and 0 bases from J, with 11 bases between. The CDR3 covers 13 residues. This clonotype was recorded once. Researchers amplified the TCR beta CDR3 regions from RNA transcripts. During a first-round RT-PCR of the TCR CDR3, the HTBI primer set was used. TCRdb independently ran MiXCR on the multiplex PCR reads; one entry per CDR3 protein. This sample has about 280,000 distinct CDR3 sequences; approximately 26% occur once, and the top ten carry approximately 30%.

What was sequenced was blood. The clonotype was recovered from a man aged 35 to 55 with Graves' hyperthyroidism that later progressed to Graves' ophthalmopathy. The chain joins TRBV12-3 or TRBV12-4 to TRBJ2-7; D is uncertain. The CDR3 nucleotides read TGTGCCAGCGGTCGAGACTCCTCCTACGAGCAGTACTTC. Protein: CASGRDSSYEQYF.